This TCR beta chain was identified in a study of T cell responses to AZD1222 COVID-19 vaccine. Study-wide findings and caveats: Researchers report vaccine-associated CD4 TCRs spanning spike, with dominance at 160-218 and 743-854.

The data were produced by immunoSEQ multiplex PCR, yet TCRdb's version contains in-frame clones alone and is incomplete. The sample includes about 160,000 clones, roughly 94% of them seen just once. This clone showed up just a few times. Antigen: not known. At the DNA level, this CDR3 is encoded by other sequences in the same sample as well. This clonotype originated in an adult in good health. The material was peripheral blood, obtained on day 0 of MenACWY control vaccination.

The CDR3, as DNA: TGTGCCAGTAGTACCCCTGGACTAGCCTACGAGCAGTACTTC. Amino acid sequence: CASSTPGLAYEQYF. V and J are TRBV19 and TRBJ2-7, with TRBD2 matching over 7 bases. Germline CDR1 reads LNHDA; CDR2 reads SQIVND (reference sequence). This CDR3 contains 14 residues. Trimming at V came to 4 bases and at J to 2 bases, leaving 5 bases not matched to a gene.